The clone carrying this T cell receptor beta chain was recorded at least ten times. The target antigen is unknown. The unsorted libraries were prepared from 2 million PBMCs (stored at -80 C). Germline values: CDR1 LNHNV, CDR2 YYDKDF (reference sequence). Trimming at V came to 0 bases and at J to 4 bases, leaving 4 bases not matched to a gene. This CDR3 comprises 16 residues. With 10-nucleotide random UMIs included, cDNA was synthesized by 5'RACE. The authors obtained over 180 million TCR-beta sequences from 15-18 subjects per sequencing run. TCRdb analysed the 5' RACE reads with MiXCR anew, one entry per CDR3 protein. The table shows roughly 38,000 distinct CDR3 sequences, with 2.5% occurring only once. This sample was taken from a study of neurological immune-mediated disorders. Study results and limitations: Falling below healthy controls, multiple sclerosis showed the least TCR clonal expansion, while HTLV-1-associated myelopathy showed the most.

The sequence was obtained from a man aged 25-40 years with multiple sclerosis. This chain joins TRBV15 and TRBJ2-3; TRBD2 matches at 10 bases. Source material: PBMCs. In nucleotides, the CDR3 is TGTGCCACCAGCAGAGAGGCTAGCGGGAGCCCAGATACGCAGTATTTT. Protein product: CATSREASGSPDTQYF. The whole variable domain, remainder taken from reference TRBV15 and TRBJ2-3, is DAMVIQNPRYQVTQFGKPVTLSCSQTLNHNVMYWYQQKSSQAPKLLFHYYDKDFNNEADTPDNFQSRRPNTSFCFLDIRSPGLGDTAMYLCATSREASGSPDTQYFGPGTRLTVL.